The sequence of this TCR beta chain was determined in a study of T cells and Merkel cell carcinoma outcomes. Study-level points and caveats: In Merkel cell carcinoma, repertoire and T-cell density reportedly predicted outcomes.

Regarding this clone: Antigen: not known.

The method was immunoSEQ multiplex PCR; TCRdb's version includes in-frame clones alone and lacks a portion of them. The data contain 15,000 to 17,000 clones, roughly 79% of them seen just once; the ten biggest clones take up 9%. Source material: tumor tissue from Merkel cell carcinoma. This sequence originates from a human donor with Merkel cell carcinoma.

The CDR3 spells CASSLGTGGRPQHF. In DNA, the CDR3 is TGTGCCAGCAGTTTGGGGACAGGGGGACGGCCCCAGCATTTT. This chain joins TRBV28 and TRBJ1-5, with 11 bases identical to TRBD1. The CDR3 totals 14 residues. Germline values: CDR1 MDHEN, CDR2 SYDVKM. J lost 9 bases, V lost 3 bases, and 4 bases had no gene match. The full variable domain, rest sourced from reference TRBV28 and TRBJ1-5, is DVKVTQSSRYLVKRTGEKVFLECVQDMDHENMFWYRQDPGLGLRLIYFSYDVKMKEKGDIPEGYSVSREKKERFSLILESASTNQTSMYLCASSLGTGGRPQHFGDGTRLSIL.